The rows below give T cell receptor beta chains drawn from one sample of a study of T cell responses to AZD1222 COVID-19 vaccine. Using immunoSEQ multiplex PCR, the repertoire was profiled, and TCRdb retains in-frame clones only, with some absent. The sample contains 120,000 or so clones, 88% of which appear only once. Sample: peripheral blood, taken on day 0 of AZD1222 vaccination. All receptors derive from an adult in good health. CDR3s leave out the opening cysteine and the closing phenylalanine or tryptophan.

>TRBJ1-2|TRBV3-1/TRBV3-2
ASSQDGRGLGGYT
>TRBJ1-5|TRBV11-2
ASSLDVNQPQH
>TRBJ1-3|TRBV19
ASRKRSSGNTIY
>TRBJ2-3|TRBV20-1
SAIVADTQY
>TRBJ1-4|TRBV5-1
ASSLESRRTNEKLF
>TRBJ1-2|TRBV11-2
ASSLGWGYGYT
>TRBJ1-1|TRBV7-2
ASSPTGGRKAF
>TRBJ2-1|TRBV3-1/TRBV3-2
ASSRHNEQF
>TRBJ2-2|TRBV24-1
ATSEGGANTGELF
>TRBJ1-1|TRBV6-5
ASRAPGTLNTEAF
>TRBJ1-3|TRBV2
ASSGPGNTIY
>TRBJ2-1|TRBV5-1
ASSLGANEQF
>TRBJ2-1|TRBV28
ASTGLALYNEQF
>TRBJ1-2|TRBV5-4
ASSSVSTRSNYGYT
>TRBJ1-4|TRBV5-1
ASSSGHGGREKLF
>TRBJ1-4|TRBV5-1
ASSLGQGGEKLF
>TRBJ1-1|TRBV29-1
SVRTGRMNTEAF
>TRBJ1-2|TRBV5-8
ASARRGANYGYT
>TRBJ1-2|TRBV5-1
ASSLEQSGYGYT
>TRBJ1-2|TRBV7-9
ASRPTGVGGYT
>TRBJ2-3|TRBV25-1
ASRLAGGTDTQY
>TRBJ1-3|TRBV11-1
ASSLDSLNTIY
>TRBJ2-1|TRBV4-1
ASSRGSYNEQF
>TRBJ1-2|TRBV19
ASSMRTGANYGYT
>TRBJ1-4|TRBV5-1
ASSRDRGNEKLF
>TRBJ2-7|TRBV5-1
ASSLAYLGGGINEQY
>TRBJ2-7|TRBV4-1
ASSQEGLRQNTYEQY
>TRBJ2-1|TRBV7-8
ASSLWGSGFGEQF
>TRBJ2-5|TRBV7-8
ASSLERTSGSMRETQY
>TRBJ1-2|TRBV15
ATSATGAGYGYT
>TRBJ2-7|TRBV5-1
ASSRTGVDYEQY
>TRBJ2-7|TRBV29-1
SVGTSGPRYEQY
>TRBJ1-5|TRBV19
ASSISPDQPQH
>TRBJ2-7|TRBV14
ASSQQGNTYEQY
>TRBJ2-6|TRBV29-1
SVGASNGANVLT
>TRBJ2-2|TRBV18
ASSPTKNTGELF
>TRBJ1-3|TRBV27
ASSQLESGNTIY
>TRBJ1-2|TRBV10-3
AISESVEPNYGYT
>TRBJ1-2|TRBV5-1
ASSRDRVYGYT
>TRBJ1-6|TRBV7-6
ASSLQGSSYNSPLH
>TRBJ2-1|TRBV4-1
ASSRTPGQGYNEQF
>TRBJ1-5|TRBV19
ASWRSAGTQPQH
>TRBJ1-1|TRBV20-1
SPSQGTEAF
>TRBJ2-7|TRBV4-1
ASSQAPGQTSYEQY
>TRBJ2-1|TRBV10-3
AISDDTSGAYNEQF
>TRBJ2-5|TRBV5-1
ASSPPGYQETQY